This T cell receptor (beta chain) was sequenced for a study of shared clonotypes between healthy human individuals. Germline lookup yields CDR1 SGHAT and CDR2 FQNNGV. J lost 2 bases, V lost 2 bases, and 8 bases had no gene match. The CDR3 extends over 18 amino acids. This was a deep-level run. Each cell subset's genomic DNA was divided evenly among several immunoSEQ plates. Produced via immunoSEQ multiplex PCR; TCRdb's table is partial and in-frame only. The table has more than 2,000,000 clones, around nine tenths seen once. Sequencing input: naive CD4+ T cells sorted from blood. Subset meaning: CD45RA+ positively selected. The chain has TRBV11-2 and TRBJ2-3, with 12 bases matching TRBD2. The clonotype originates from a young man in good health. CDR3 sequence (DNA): TGTGCCAGCAGCTTACCTCTAGCGGGGGGGGATAACACAGATACGCAGTATTTT. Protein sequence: CASSLPLAGGDNTDTQYF.